The rows below give T cell receptor beta chains drawn from one sample of a study of CD8 T cells in ankylosing spondylitis. TCRdb re-called the 5' RACE reads with MiXCR, one entry per CDR3 protein. The sample lists under 250,000 distinct CDR3 sequences, 8% to 11% occurring once. Sequencing input: blood, either unsorted or a sorted T cell fraction (not recorded which). The receptors shown here come from a male donor with ankylosing spondylitis or in good health (not recorded which). Each CDR3 is given with its conserved first and last residue. D genes are given only for firm matches.

d_call: .
v_call: TRBV20-1
cdr3_aa: CCAREGGATNTGELFF

d_call: TRBD2
v_call: TRBV6-1
cdr3_aa: CASSKKRDSYEQYF

d_call: .
v_call: TRBV19
cdr3_aa: CASSPRLVSYNEQFF

d_call: TRBD1
v_call: TRBV7-9
cdr3_aa: CASLKGQAYNEQFF

d_call: .
v_call: TRBV12-3/TRBV12-4
cdr3_aa: CASSSLDEQYF

d_call: TRBD1
v_call: TRBV9
cdr3_aa: CASSEHAGQGVGELFF

d_call: .
v_call: TRBV5-1
cdr3_aa: CASSDSGGGQPQHF

d_call: TRBD2
v_call: TRBV12-3/TRBV12-4
cdr3_aa: CASRPPRERERSDTQYF

d_call: .
v_call: TRBV5-1
cdr3_aa: CASSLVQAGPGELFF

d_call: .
v_call: TRBV2
cdr3_aa: CASSTYGRAQNEQFF

d_call: .
v_call: TRBV4-1
cdr3_aa: CVSSQEPAESYEQYF

d_call: TRBD1
v_call: TRBV5-1
cdr3_aa: CASSDGTATNTGELFF

d_call: TRBD2
v_call: TRBV2
cdr3_aa: CASQRETGYEQYF

d_call: .
v_call: TRBV20-1
cdr3_aa: CSARSNSDYGYTF

d_call: .
v_call: TRBV5-5
cdr3_aa: CASSLVSWEEAFF

d_call: TRBD2
v_call: TRBV6-1
cdr3_aa: CASAAGGRYNEQFF

d_call: TRBD1
v_call: TRBV6-2/TRBV6-3
cdr3_aa: CASSTSSGQENYGYTF

d_call: .
v_call: TRBV4-2
cdr3_aa: CASSQDRGNYEQYF

d_call: .
v_call: TRBV3-1
cdr3_aa: CASSQDPGTPYNEQFF

d_call: .
v_call: TRBV30
cdr3_aa: CAWSGGGYEQYF

d_call: TRBD1
v_call: TRBV5-6
cdr3_aa: CASSRDSSFFYEQYF

d_call: .
v_call: TRBV6-5
cdr3_aa: CASSYLGEQFF

d_call: TRBD2
v_call: TRBV7-2
cdr3_aa: CASSFAWSYRGGYNEQFF

d_call: .
v_call: TRBV20-1
cdr3_aa: CSARRGMGNQPQHF

d_call: TRBD2
v_call: TRBV5-1
cdr3_aa: CASRPLSAGGPSNEQFF

d_call: .
v_call: TRBV5-1
cdr3_aa: CASSPGNTEAFF

d_call: .
v_call: TRBV21-1
cdr3_aa: CASSKGFGTGNEKLFF

d_call: TRBD2
v_call: TRBV7-2
cdr3_aa: CASSLPGLATPTTQYF

d_call: TRBD2
v_call: TRBV7-2
cdr3_aa: CASSSSPGTSSTDTQYF

d_call: TRBD1
v_call: TRBV5-1
cdr3_aa: CASSLERTGRNEQYF

d_call: TRBD1
v_call: TRBV5-1
cdr3_aa: CASSSTGGSYNEQFF